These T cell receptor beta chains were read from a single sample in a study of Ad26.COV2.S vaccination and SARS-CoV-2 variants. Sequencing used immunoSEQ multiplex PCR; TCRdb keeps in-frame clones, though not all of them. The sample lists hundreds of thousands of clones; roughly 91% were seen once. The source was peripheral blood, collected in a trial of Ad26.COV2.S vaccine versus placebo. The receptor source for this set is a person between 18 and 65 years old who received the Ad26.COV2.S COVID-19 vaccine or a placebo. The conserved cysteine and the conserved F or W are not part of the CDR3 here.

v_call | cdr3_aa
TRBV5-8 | ASSQGLAGGSDTQY
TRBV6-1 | ASSEASGWWDSNQPQH
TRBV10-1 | ASSEPRPPGQGSYEQY
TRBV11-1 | ASSSGTGSYNEQF
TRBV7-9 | ASSSRGTGYEQY
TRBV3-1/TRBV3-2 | ASSQDLGGYEQY
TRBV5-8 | ASSWGAPPSPYGYT
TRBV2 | ASRATGHPEQY
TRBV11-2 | ASSPRTGVGEQY
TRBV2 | ASSDGPYEQY
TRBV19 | ATAGQGNLEQY
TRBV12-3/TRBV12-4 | ASSFLTGSGYT